This entry is about one TCR beta chain. This clone was detected only a few times. It lacks a known antigen. No much larger clonotype is one base removed from it; base qualities were not supplied. Using immunoSEQ, frozen genomic DNA was subjected to high-throughput TCRbeta CDR3 sequencing, a process that included PCR amplification, mapping, bias correction and internal controls. The authors' analysis ran thus. Productive rearrangements were retained, and unique TCRbeta sequences were defined by the CDR3 nucleotide sequence together with the V and J gene. A sequence counted as donor-reactive only if the sequence showed at least 5-fold expansion in CFSE-low cells compared with unstimulated pre-transplant cells and had a frequency of at least 0.01%. Minimum frequency thresholds were set for each subject on the basis of the unstimulated sample with the lowest template count, so that a detection power of at least 90% was ensured. Jensen-Shannon divergence between the top 1000 TCRbeta sequences after and before transplant was used to measure repertoire turnover. Changes in detection of donor-reactive sequences were assessed with two-sided Fisher's exact tests. What TCRdb holds here is the immuneACCESS table cut down to in-frame rearrangements. Part of the clones is not present; checked against another copy, under half of the missing clones reflect an unresolved V gene, and the others are unexplained. D and trimming come from the DNA, and the V and J calls and clone size come from that table. The sample contains roughly 80,000 clones, roughly 80% of them found a single time. The ten top clones hold 2.8% of the sample.

Thawed unstimulated PBMCs were stained for CD3, CD4 and CD8 and FACS-sorted into CD3+CD4+ and CD3+CD8+ populations. Randomization to immunosuppression withdrawal applied to every one of the 8 studied subjects. The Qiagen DNeasy Blood and Tissue Kit was used for genomic DNA isolation. This entry comes from a study of T cell clones after liver transplantation (dated by TCRdb to the late 2010s). At the level of the whole study: ITN030ST, the source of the samples, was a randomized trial that attempted immunosuppression withdrawal within 2 years of liver transplantation. Donor-reactive T cell clones were identified by TCRbeta sequencing following a pre-transplant mixed lymphocyte reaction and were subsequently tracked in post-transplant blood. As an antigen-independent comparator for the donor-reactive sequences, third party-reactive TCRbeta sequences from pre-transplant MLRs were identified as well. Three of the eight recipients were HCV-positive; the others were transplanted for non-autoimmune, non-viral indications. No induction therapy was given to the subjects, and standard immunosuppression was administered until randomization at 12-24 months post-transplant. Tolerance was defined as complete immunosuppression withdrawal for at least one year with no rise in liver enzymes beyond twice the upper limit of normal. Blood samples were collected pre-transplant, pre-randomization before withdrawal, and post-randomization after either complete withdrawal or failed withdrawal. The study cohort included 8 liver transplant recipients, of whom 3 were classified as tolerant and 5 as non-tolerant. The study at large found these results: The conclusions were considered preliminary, being limited by small, heterogeneous patient numbers and non-standardized post-transplant time points. In most of the 8 subjects, circulating donor-reactive CD4 TCRbeta sequences decreased significantly after transplant, regardless of tolerance or HCV status. Donor-reactive sequences decreased more than third party-reactive sequences, which suggests partial antigen-specific deletion that was not related to withdrawal success. After accounting for repertoire turnover, donor-reactive detection was significantly reduced in 7 of 8 subjects for CD4 and 8 of 8 for CD8. Without allograft tissue specimens, donor-reactive T cells may have migrated into the graft rather than being deleted. In a couple of subjects, low numbers of available donor cells limited the measurable donor-reactive repertoire.

The germline V gene yields SGHRS for CDR1 and YFSETQ for CDR2. From the cysteine through the phenylalanine, the CDR3 covers 16 amino acids. Of the read, only the CDR3 DNA is kept; its 48 bases are in frame from base 1. Relative to germline, V is missing 4 bases and J is missing 5 bases, with 9 bases of the junction outside any gene match. This clonotype originated in a human patient who received a liver transplant. Following transplantation, T cells from the graft donor may be among those present. The source material was CD4+ T cells from blood, sampled at the 22-month timepoint. The receptor chain draws on TRBV5-1 and TRBJ2-5; 12 central bases correspond to TRBD2. The CDR3 reads as follows: CASSRSTSGGGETQYF. Read as DNA, the sequence is TGCGCCAGCAGCCGATCGACTAGCGGGGGTGGGGAGACCCAGTACTTC. With the rest looked up from the reference TRBV5-1 and TRBJ2-5 genes rather than sequenced, the full variable domain is KAGVTQTPRYLIKTRGQQVTLSCSPISGHRSVSWYQQTPGQGLQFLFEYFSETQRNKGNFPGRFSGRQFSNSRSEMNVSTLELGDSALYLCASSRSTSGGGETQYFGPGTRLLVL.